The clone carrying this TCR beta chain was recorded a few times. What it binds is not known. One entry per CDR3 protein, called by TCRdb with MiXCR from the 5' RACE reads. Of fewer than 500,000 distinct CDR3 sequences in the sample, over 15% were seen once. Per germline, CDR1 MNHNY and CDR2 SVGAGI (reference sequence). The CDR3 spans 14 residues. V was clipped by 5 bases and J by 4 bases, with 13 bases between them. This sample was included in a study of T cells after yellow fever vaccination. Study as a whole: Low-cell-number fractions were prepared with SMART-Seq v4 Ultra Low Input. Overall study results and limits: Repertoires obtained by FACS sorting could include abundant clonotypes that entered as contaminants from the bulk population. Re-detected after boosting: most primary clones, approximately 97% of CD4 and about 89% of CD8.

This specimen was PBMCs, taken before the yellow fever booster vaccination. This receptor was taken from a man in his late teens or twenties who received the YFV17D yellow fever vaccine. This chain joins TRBV6-6 and TRBJ2-3; TRBD2 is a possible D gene (6 bases). CDR3 DNA: TGTGCCAGCAGTCCTAGCGTAGTCGCAGATACGCAGTATTTT. It codes for CASSPSVVADTQYF.